This entry lists 29 T cell receptor beta chains sequenced from one sample in a study of blood T cell repertoires in COVID-19. Profiling relied on immunoSEQ multiplex PCR, and the TCRdb table lists in-frame clones only, not all of them. This table holds about 210,000 clones, 82% found once. The sequencing input was peripheral blood. These TCRs come from a middle-aged woman with acute or convalescent COVID-19.

The chain links TRBV28 to TRBJ1-5; the D is unclear. CDR1 and CDR2 from the germline V gene are MDHEN and SYDVKM. The CDR3 consists of 17 residues. V lost 4 bases and J 0 bases, leaving 16 bases between the germline ends. CDR3 sequence: CASSSAPYSYSNQPQHF. CDR3 sequence (DNA): TGTGCCAGCAGTTCCGCACCATACAGCTATAGCAATCAGCCCCAGCATTTT.

This clone showed up just once. The CDR3 region has the DNA TGTGCCAGCAGCCCCCTCAAGGGGGGGTCTTACGAGCAGTACTTC. Its translation is CASSPLKGGSYEQYF. V usage is TRBV11-3 and J usage is TRBJ2-7; D possibly corresponds to TRBD2 (7 bases). This CDR3 spans 15 amino acids. Germline V CDR1 and CDR2: SGHNT, YENEEA. Between the trimmed V and J ends, which lost 5 bases and 4 bases, there was a span of 18 bases.

J is TRBJ1-2 and V is TRBV30; D call uncertain. The CDR3 is 15 residues long. V dropped 2 bases and J dropped 5 bases, with 18 bases sitting between them. Germline loops: CDR1 GTSNPN, CDR2 SVGIG (reference sequence). The chain's CDR3 is CAWSPMGLSFYGYTF. The CDR3 coding sequence is TGTGCCTGGAGTCCTATGGGCCTCTCCTTTTATGGCTACACCTTC.

The chain links TRBV29-1 to TRBJ2-3, with a weak D call TRBD2 (6 bases). The CDR3 covers 14 residues. Germline-derived CDR1 and CDR2 are SQVTM and ANQGSEA. V was cut by 0 bases and J by 1 base, with 8 bases left in between. This CDR3 is CSVEDRRGTDTQYF. The CDR3 DNA reads as TGCAGCGTTGAAGATAGGAGGGGCACAGATACGCAGTATTTT.

This chain connects TRBV19 to TRBJ2-5; 7 bases line up with TRBD1. The V gene's germline CDR1 is LNHDA and CDR2 SQIVND (reference sequence). The CDR3 has 14 amino acids. V trimming: 4 bases; J trimming: 0 bases; junction bases outside the gene matches: 2. CDR3 in amino acids: CASSRDRNQETQYF. CDR3 nucleotides: TGTGCCAGTAGTAGGGACAGAAACCAAGAGACCCAGTACTTC.

The V call is TRBV7-9, the J call TRBJ1-1, with D unclear. Germline CDR1 and CDR2: SEHNR and FQNEAQ (reference sequence). The CDR3 is 14 residues long. Trimming shortened V by 2 bases and J by 4 bases, and 11 bases separated the two germline ends. This CDR3 reads CASSLSTRSTEAFF. The CDR3 region has the DNA TGTGCCAGCAGCTTAAGCACCCGTAGCACTGAAGCTTTCTTT.

CDR3 residues: CASSFTSGRFNTQYF. CDR3 DNA sequence: TGTGCCAGCAGCTTCACTAGCGGGAGATTTAATACGCAGTATTTT. The chain uses TRBV7-8 and TRBJ2-3; 11 bases fit TRBD2. Losses at the gene ends were 3 bases for V and 7 bases for J; bases not matched to a gene: 6. The germline gives CDR1 SGHVS, CDR2 FQNEAQ. The CDR3 has 15 residues.

The V gene is TRBV19, the J gene TRBJ2-1, with TRBD1 identical over 9 bases. After removal of 5 bases from V and 8 bases from J, the junction contained 4 bases not matched to a gene. Germline CDR1 reads LNHDA; CDR2 reads SQIVND (reference sequence). This CDR3 contains 13 residues. CDR3 protein: CASSGQGRDEQFF. The CDR3 bases are TGTGCCAGTAGTGGACAGGGGAGGGATGAGCAGTTCTTC. Variable domain in full (rest from reference TRBV19 and TRBJ2-1): DGGITQSPKYLFRKEGQNVTLSCEQNLNHDAMYWYRQDPGQGLRLIYYSQIVNDFQKGDIAEGYSVSREKKESFPLTVTSAQKNPTAFYLCASSGQGRDEQFFGPGTRLTVL.

The chain combines TRBV12-3 or TRBV12-4 with TRBJ2-7; D may be TRBD1 (5 bases). Between the trimmed V and J ends, which lost 4 bases and 4 bases, there was a span of 8 bases. The CDR3 is made up of 12 amino acids. CDR3 in amino acids: CASSYRGYEQYF. DNA of the CDR3: TGTGCCAGCAGTTATAGGGGTTACGAGCAGTACTTC.

The chain links TRBV5-1 to TRBJ2-1; 13 bases are a match to TRBD2. The junction had 7 bases not matched to a gene; V was cut back by 4 bases and J by 6 bases. From germline, CDR1 is SGHRS and CDR2 YFSETQ. This CDR3 region has 16 residues. The CDR3 region has the DNA TGCGCCAGCAGCCTTCCTAGACTAGCGGGGGGCAATGAGCAGTTCTTC. As protein: CASSLPRLAGGNEQFF.

This clone has only one observation. The chain has TRBV7-3 and TRBJ2-7; TRBD1 might be the D (5 bases). V was cut by 5 bases and J by 3 bases, with 11 bases left in between. Germline lookup yields CDR1 SGHTA and CDR2 FQGTGA. The CDR3 loop spans 13 amino acids. The CDR3 nucleotides read TGTGCCAGCAGCCTCCGTGACAGCTACGAGCAGTACTTC. It yields the protein CASSLRDSYEQYF.

The chain carries TRBV7-8 and TRBJ2-1, with D hard to call. The CDR3 is 15 amino acids. Germline V gives CDR1 SGHVS, CDR2 FQNEAQ. V was pared by 2 bases and J by 4 bases, with 12 bases between. CDR3 sequence: CASSLMAISYNEQFF. The CDR3 DNA follows: TGTGCCAGCAGCTTAATGGCCATATCTTACAATGAGCAGTTCTTC.

The V call is TRBV21-1, the J call TRBJ2-5; the table's D call, TRBD2, was not checked against the DNA. TRBV21-1 is a pseudogene segment. The CDR3 totals 17 residues. CDR3 residues: CASSKLGLVRREETQYF. The DNA for the CDR3 is TGTGCCAGCAGCAAACTGGGACTAGTACGACGTGAAGAGACCCAGTACTTC.

This clone has just a few counts. CDR3 sequence: CASSQVGGTNEKLFF. The CDR3 nucleotides are TGCGCCAGCAGCCAAGTGGGGGGGACTAATGAAAAACTGTTTTTT. This chain connects TRBV4-1 to TRBJ1-4; D possibly corresponds to TRBD1 (5 bases). Trimming shortened V by 1 base and J by 2 bases, and 8 bases separated the two germline ends. The CDR3 is made up of 15 amino acids. CDR1 is MGHRA and CDR2 is YSYEKL in the germline V gene.

The chain joins TRBV30 to TRBJ1-2; TRBD1 matches at 8 bases. The CDR3 is made up of 18 amino acids. CDR1 is GTSNPN, CDR2 SVGIG, per germline (reference sequence). The J segment lost 4 bases and the V segment lost 0 bases, leaving 16 bases of the junction unmatched. CDR3 sequence (DNA): TGTGCCTGGAGTGTCCCCCGTGACCGGACAGGGAGGACCTATGGCTACACCTTC. Translated: CAWSVPRDRTGRTYGYTF. The full variable domain, in which reference TRBV30 and TRBJ1-2 provide the parts outside the CDR3, is SQTIHQWPATLVQPVGSPLSLECTVEGTSNPNLYWYRQAAGRGLQLLFYSVGIGQISSEVPQNLSASRPQDRQFILSSKKLLLSDSGFYLCAWSVPRDRTGRTYGYTFGSGTRLTVV.

This rearrangement joins TRBV11-1 to TRBJ2-1, with 10 positions matching TRBD1. V gave up 7 bases and J gave up 9 bases; unmatched junction bases: 9. The CDR3 length is 14 residues. Germline loops: CDR1 SGHAT, CDR2 FQDESV (reference sequence). The CDR3 coding sequence is TGTGCCAGCACCCCGGGACAGGGGTCCGGTGAGCAGTTCTTC. It translates to CASTPGQGSGEQFF.

The genes are TRBV6-2 or TRBV6-3 and TRBJ2-7; D is uncertain. V was pared by 0 bases and J by 3 bases, with 15 bases between. The CDR3 runs to 16 residues. Germline loops: CDR1 MNHEY, CDR2 SVGEGT. CDR3 protein: CASSYSIKLLYYEQYF. CDR3 nucleotide sequence: TGTGCCAGCAGTTACTCGATTAAGCTCCTCTACTACGAGCAGTACTTC.

The gene calls are TRBV4-1 and TRBJ2-1, with 10 bases lining up with TRBD2. The CDR3 is 17 residues long. The germline V gene has CDR1 MGHRA and CDR2 YSYEKL. The ends lost 3 bases at V and 0 bases at J; junction bases unmatched: 5. CDR3: CASSQIAGGSSYNEQFF. As DNA, the CDR3 is TGCGCCAGCAGCCAGATAGCGGGGGGAAGCTCCTACAATGAGCAGTTCTTC.

This chain uses TRBV29-1 with TRBJ1-3, with D uncertain. The V gene's germline CDR1 is SQVTM and CDR2 ANQGSEA. CDR3 length equals 11 residues. This CDR3 is CSVEVQNTIYF. In DNA, the CDR3 is TGCTCAGTAGAGGTTCAAAACACCATATATTTT.

The J gene is TRBJ1-2, the V gene TRBV24-1, with a tentative D call TRBD1 (6 bases). Trimming cost V 10 bases and J 4 bases, with 12 bases left between them. This CDR3 is 12 amino acids long. CDR1 is KGHDR, CDR2 SFDVKD, per germline. The CDR3 reads CATRDNFYGYTF. In DNA, the CDR3 is TGTGCCACTCGGGACAATTTCTATGGCTACACCTTC.

V gene TRBV25-1 combines with J gene TRBJ1-6, with no clear D. This CDR3 has 15 residues. V was trimmed by 3 bases and J by 10 bases, leaving 16 bases between them. Germline CDR1 reads MGHDK; CDR2 reads SYGVNS. Here the CDR3 DNA reads TGTGCCAGCAGTGACCTCGGGAGGGAGGGCTCACCCCTCCACTTT. Translating gives CASSDLGREGSPLHF.

Here the CDR3 reads CASSEVGRGEIDYGYTF. The CDR3 DNA sequence: TGTGCCAGCAGTGAGGTGGGCAGGGGCGAAATTGACTATGGCTACACCTTC. The rearrangement links TRBV2 to TRBJ1-2; TRBD1 might be the D (6 bases). The germline CDR1 and CDR2 sequences are SNHLY and FYNNEI. The CDR3 runs 17 residues. V was trimmed by 3 bases and J by 3 bases, leaving 20 bases between them.

This clone was recorded only once. The chain links TRBV12-3 or TRBV12-4 to TRBJ1-3, with D possibly being TRBD1 (5 bases). Trimming stripped 5 bases from V and 9 bases from J, with 14 bases between. The CDR3 totals 13 residues. CDR3 DNA sequence: TGTGCCAGCAGTCCGGGGGTGTTAAGCACCATATATTTT. This codes for CASSPGVLSTIYF.

The V call is TRBV6-5, the J call TRBJ2-7; perhaps TRBD1 as D (6 bases). The CDR3 runs 14 residues. The germline V and J ends were trimmed by 6 bases and 0 bases, with 12 bases remaining between them. CDR1 is MNHEY and CDR2 is SVGAGI in the germline V gene. CDR3 bases: TGTGCCAGCAGATGGGACATCTACTCCTACGAGCAGTACTTC. This sequence encodes CASRWDIYSYEQYF.

The rearrangement uses TRBV4-3 and TRBJ1-4, with 7 bases aligning to TRBD1. This CDR3 is built from 16 residues. Trimming at V came to 0 bases and at J to 7 bases, leaving 8 bases not matched to a gene. Germline values: CDR1 LGHNA, CDR2 YSLEER. CDR3 DNA: TGCGCCAGCAGCCAAGATCTGACAGGGAAGGGTGAAAAACTGTTTTTT. Encoded protein: CASSQDLTGKGEKLFF.

V and J are TRBV10-3 and TRBJ2-1, with 9 bases lining up with TRBD1. The CDR3 consists of 16 residues. V lost 4 bases to trimming and J lost 7 bases; unmatched junction nucleotides: 11. Germline CDR1 ENHRY, CDR2 SYGVKD. The CDR3: CAISGRGDRVGNEQFF. CDR3 DNA sequence: TGTGCCATCAGTGGACGGGGGGACAGGGTTGGTAATGAGCAGTTCTTC.

The gene calls are TRBV6-2 or TRBV6-3 and TRBJ2-7; 7 nucleotides match TRBD2. The CDR3 consists of 16 residues. Germline assignment: CDR1 MNHEY and CDR2 SVGEGT. V trimming: 6 bases; J trimming: 0 bases; junction bases outside the gene matches: 11. The CDR3 DNA sequence: TGTGCCAGCAGCCCCTTGGGGGGGACCCCCTCCTACGAGCAGTACTTC. This translates into CASSPLGGTPSYEQYF.

This chain links TRBV27 with TRBJ1-2; D may be TRBD1 (5 bases). Germline V CDR1 and CDR2: MNHEY, SMNVEV (reference sequence). V gave up 5 bases and J gave up 8 bases, with 12 bases separating them. The CDR3 contains 12 residues. The DNA of the CDR3 is TGTGCCAGCAGTGCAGGGTTGGACGGCTACACCTTC. Its translation: CASSAGLDGYTF.

The chain employs TRBV7-3 and TRBJ2-4; D might be TRBD1 (6 bases). The CDR3 length is 14 residues. V gave up 0 bases and J gave up 9 bases, with 12 bases separating them. Per the germline V gene, CDR1 is SGHTA and CDR2 is FQGTGA. The CDR3 region is CASSLTGGDGIQYF. CDR3 nucleotide sequence: TGTGCCAGCAGCTTAACTGGGGGCGATGGCATTCAGTACTTC.